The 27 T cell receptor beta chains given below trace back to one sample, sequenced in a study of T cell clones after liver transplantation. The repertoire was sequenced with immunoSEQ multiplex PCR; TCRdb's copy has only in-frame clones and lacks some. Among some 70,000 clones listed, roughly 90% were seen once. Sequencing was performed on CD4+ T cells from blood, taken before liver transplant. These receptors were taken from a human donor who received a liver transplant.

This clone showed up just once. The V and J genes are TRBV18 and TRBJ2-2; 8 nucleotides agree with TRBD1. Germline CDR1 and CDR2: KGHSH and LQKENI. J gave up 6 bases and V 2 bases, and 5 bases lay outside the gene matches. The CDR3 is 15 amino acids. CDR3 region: CASSPETGAAGELFF. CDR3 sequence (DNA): TGTGCCAGCTCACCAGAGACAGGGGCGGCCGGGGAGCTGTTTTTT. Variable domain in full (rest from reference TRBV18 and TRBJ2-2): NAGVMQNPRHLVRRRGQEARLRCSPMKGHSHVYWYRQLPEEGLKFMVYLQKENIIDESGMPKERFSAEFPKEGPSILRIQQVVRGDSAAYFCASSPETGAAGELFFGEGSRLTVL.

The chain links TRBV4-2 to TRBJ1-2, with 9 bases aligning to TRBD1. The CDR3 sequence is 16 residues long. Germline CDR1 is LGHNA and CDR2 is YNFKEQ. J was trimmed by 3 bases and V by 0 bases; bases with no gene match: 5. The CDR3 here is CASSQDGTGKDYGYTF. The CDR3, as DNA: TGTGCCAGCAGCCAAGACGGGACAGGGAAGGACTATGGCTACACCTTC.

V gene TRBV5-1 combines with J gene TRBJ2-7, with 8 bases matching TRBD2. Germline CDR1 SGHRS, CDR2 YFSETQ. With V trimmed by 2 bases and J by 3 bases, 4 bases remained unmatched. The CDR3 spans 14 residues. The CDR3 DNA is TGCGCCAGCAGCTTTCGGGAGGGAAACTACGAGCAGTACTTC. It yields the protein CASSFREGNYEQYF.

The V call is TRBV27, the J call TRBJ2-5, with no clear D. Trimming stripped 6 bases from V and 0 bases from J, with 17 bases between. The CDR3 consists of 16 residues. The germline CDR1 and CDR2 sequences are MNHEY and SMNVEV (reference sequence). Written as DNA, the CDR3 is TGTGCCAGCAGAGTCTCCCGGAATCCGGACCAAGAGACCCAGTACTTC. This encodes CASRVSRNPDQETQYF.

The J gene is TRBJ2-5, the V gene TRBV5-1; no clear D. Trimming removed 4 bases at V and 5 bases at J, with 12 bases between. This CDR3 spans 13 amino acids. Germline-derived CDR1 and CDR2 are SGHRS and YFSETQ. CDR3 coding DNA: TGCGCCAGCAGCACCCGGCCGTCGGAGACCCAGTACTTC. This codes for CASSTRPSETQYF.

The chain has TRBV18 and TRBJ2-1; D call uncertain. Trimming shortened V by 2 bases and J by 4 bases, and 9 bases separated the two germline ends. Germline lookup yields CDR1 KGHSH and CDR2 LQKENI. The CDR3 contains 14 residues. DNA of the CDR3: TGTGCCAGCTCACCATCATCGGCGTACAATGAGCAGTTCTTC. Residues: CASSPSSAYNEQFF.

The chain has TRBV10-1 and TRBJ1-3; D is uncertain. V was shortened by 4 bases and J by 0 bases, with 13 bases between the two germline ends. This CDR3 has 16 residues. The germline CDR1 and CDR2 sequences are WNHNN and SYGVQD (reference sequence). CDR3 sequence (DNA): TGCGCCAGCAGTGTAATCAGGAATAGCTCTGGAAACACCATATATTTT. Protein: CASSVIRNSSGNTIYF.

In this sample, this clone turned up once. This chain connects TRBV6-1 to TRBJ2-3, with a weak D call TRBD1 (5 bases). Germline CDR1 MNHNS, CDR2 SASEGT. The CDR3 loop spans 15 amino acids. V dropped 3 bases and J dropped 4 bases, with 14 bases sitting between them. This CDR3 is CASSEARASPDTQYF. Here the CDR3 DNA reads TGTGCCAGCAGTGAGGCCAGGGCTTCGCCAGATACGCAGTATTTT.

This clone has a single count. Here the CDR3 reads CASSLVQGGDTQYF. CDR3 nucleotide sequence: TGCGCCAGCAGCCTGGTGCAGGGGGGAGATACGCAGTATTTT. The V gene is TRBV5-1, the J gene TRBJ2-3; D is perhaps TRBD1 (7 bases). There are 14 residues in the CDR3. The germline CDR1 and CDR2 sequences are SGHRS and YFSETQ. The V end lost 4 bases, the J end lost 5 bases, and 14 bases lay between the germline ends.

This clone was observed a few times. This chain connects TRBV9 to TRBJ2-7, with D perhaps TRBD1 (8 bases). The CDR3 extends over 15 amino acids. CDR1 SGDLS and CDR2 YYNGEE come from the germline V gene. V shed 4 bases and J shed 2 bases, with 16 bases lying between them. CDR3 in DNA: TGTGCCAGCAGCAAAGGGGGGGACAGGACCTACGAGCAGTACTTC. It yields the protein CASSKGGDRTYEQYF.

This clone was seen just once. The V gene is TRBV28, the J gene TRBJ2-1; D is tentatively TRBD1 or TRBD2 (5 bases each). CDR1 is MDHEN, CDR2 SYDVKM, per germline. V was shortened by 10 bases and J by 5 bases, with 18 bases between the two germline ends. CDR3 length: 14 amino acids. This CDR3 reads CATSKGSPNNEQFF. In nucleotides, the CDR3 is TGTGCCACCTCGAAGGGGAGCCCAAACAATGAGCAGTTCTTC.

This CDR3 is CASGLGLGLAVLNEQFF. In DNA, the CDR3 is TGTGCTAGTGGTTTGGGATTGGGACTAGCGGTTCTCAATGAGCAGTTCTTC. The chain joins TRBV12-5 to TRBJ2-1; 11 bases are shared with TRBD2. Unmatched junction bases numbered 8, after V lost 1 base and J lost 6 bases. The CDR3 has 17 residues. Germline V lookup: CDR1 LGHNT, CDR2 FRNRAP.

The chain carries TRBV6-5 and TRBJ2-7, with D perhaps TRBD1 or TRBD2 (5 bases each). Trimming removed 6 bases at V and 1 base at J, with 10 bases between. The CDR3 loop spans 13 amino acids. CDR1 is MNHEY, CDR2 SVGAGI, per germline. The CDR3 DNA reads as TGTGCCAGCAGCCGGGGACGGTCCTACGAGCAGTACTTC. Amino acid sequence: CASSRGRSYEQYF.

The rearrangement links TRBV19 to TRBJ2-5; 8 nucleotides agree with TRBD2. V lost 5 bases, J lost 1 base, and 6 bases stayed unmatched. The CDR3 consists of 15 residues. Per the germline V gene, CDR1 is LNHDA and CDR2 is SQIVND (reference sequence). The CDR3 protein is CASSETSVLQETQYF. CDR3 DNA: TGTGCCAGTAGTGAGACTAGCGTCCTCCAAGAGACCCAGTACTTC.

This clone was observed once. The CDR3 here is CASAGEGVLSGNTIYF. For the CDR3, the DNA is TGTGCCAGCGCCGGGGAGGGCGTTCTCTCTGGAAACACCATATATTTT. The rearrangement links TRBV9 to TRBJ1-3, with D unclear. Trimming took off 7 bases at V and 0 bases at J, with 17 bases between the two ends. The CDR3 contains 16 residues. Germline CDR1 is SGDLS and CDR2 is YYNGEE.

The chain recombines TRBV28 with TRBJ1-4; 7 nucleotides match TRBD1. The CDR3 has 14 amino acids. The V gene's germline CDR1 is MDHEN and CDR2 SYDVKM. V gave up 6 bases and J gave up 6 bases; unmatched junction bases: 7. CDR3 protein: CASRSGTAYEKLFF. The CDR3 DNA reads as TGTGCCAGCAGATCCGGGACAGCTTATGAAAAACTGTTTTTT.

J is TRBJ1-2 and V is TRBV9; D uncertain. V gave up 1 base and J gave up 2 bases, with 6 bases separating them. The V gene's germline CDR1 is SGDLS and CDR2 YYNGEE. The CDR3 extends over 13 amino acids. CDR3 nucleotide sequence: TGTGCCAGCAGCGTATTAGAGAACTATGGCTACACCTTC. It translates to CASSVLENYGYTF.

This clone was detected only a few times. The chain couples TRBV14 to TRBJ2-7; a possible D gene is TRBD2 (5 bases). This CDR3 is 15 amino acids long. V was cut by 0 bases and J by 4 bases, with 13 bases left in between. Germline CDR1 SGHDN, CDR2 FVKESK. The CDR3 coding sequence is TGTGCCAGCAGCCAAGATGGGAGAGGGTGGTACGAGCAGTACTTC. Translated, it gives CASSQDGRGWYEQYF. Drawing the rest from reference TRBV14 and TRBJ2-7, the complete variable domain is EAGVTQFPSHSVIEKGQTVTLRCDPISGHDNLYWYRRVMGKEIKFLLHFVKESKQDESGMPNNRFLAERTGGTYSTLKVQPAELEDSGVYFCASSQDGRGWYEQYFGPGTRLTVT.

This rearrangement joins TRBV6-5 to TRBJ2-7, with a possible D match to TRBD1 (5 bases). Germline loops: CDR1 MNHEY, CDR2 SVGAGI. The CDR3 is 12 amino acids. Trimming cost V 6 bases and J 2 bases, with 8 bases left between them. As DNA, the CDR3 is TGTGCCAGCAGCAGGACAACCTACGAGCAGTACTTC. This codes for CASSRTTYEQYF.

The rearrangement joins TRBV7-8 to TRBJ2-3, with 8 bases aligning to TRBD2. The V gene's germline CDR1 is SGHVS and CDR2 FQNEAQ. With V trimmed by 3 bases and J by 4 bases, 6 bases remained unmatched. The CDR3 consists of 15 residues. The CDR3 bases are TGTGCCAGCAGCTTGAGCGGGAGCGTGGCAGATACGCAGTATTTT. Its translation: CASSLSGSVADTQYF. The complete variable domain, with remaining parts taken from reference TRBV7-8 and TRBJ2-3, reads GAGVSQSPRYKVAKRGQDVALRCDPISGHVSLFWYQQALGQGPEFLTYFQNEAQLDKSGLPSDRFFAERPEGSVSTLKIQRTQQEDSAVYLCASSLSGSVADTQYFGPGTRLTVL.

CDR3 amino acids: CASSYSAETQYF. In DNA, the CDR3 is TGTGCCAGCAGCTACAGCGCGGAGACCCAGTACTTC. V gene TRBV7-2 combines with J gene TRBJ2-5; D is uncertain. Germline CDR1 is SGHTA and CDR2 is FQGNSA. The CDR3 has 12 residues. The V end was cut by 4 bases, the J end by 5 bases, with 8 bases between.

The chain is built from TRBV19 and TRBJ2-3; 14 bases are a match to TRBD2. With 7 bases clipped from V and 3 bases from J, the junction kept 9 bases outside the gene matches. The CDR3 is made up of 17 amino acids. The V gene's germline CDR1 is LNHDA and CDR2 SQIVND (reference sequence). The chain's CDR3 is CASTGGGLAGVTDTQYF. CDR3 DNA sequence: TGTGCCAGTACCGGAGGGGGACTAGCGGGAGTTACAGATACGCAGTATTTT.

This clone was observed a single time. CDR3 residues: CASSLSWENQPQHF. CDR3 in DNA: TGTGCCAGCAGTTTATCTTGGGAGAATCAGCCCCAGCATTTT. The V call is TRBV27, the J call TRBJ1-5, with D uncertain. The CDR3 loop spans 14 amino acids. From germline, CDR1 is MNHEY and CDR2 SMNVEV (reference sequence). Deletions cut 0 bases from V and 4 bases from J, with 7 bases between.

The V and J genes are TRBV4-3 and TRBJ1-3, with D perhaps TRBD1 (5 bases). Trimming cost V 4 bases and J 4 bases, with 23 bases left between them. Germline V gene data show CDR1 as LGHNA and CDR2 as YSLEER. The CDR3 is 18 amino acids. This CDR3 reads CASSLGGRDSLGGNTIYF. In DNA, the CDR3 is TGCGCCAGCAGCCTCGGGGGGAGGGACTCACTAGGCGGAAACACCATATATTTT.

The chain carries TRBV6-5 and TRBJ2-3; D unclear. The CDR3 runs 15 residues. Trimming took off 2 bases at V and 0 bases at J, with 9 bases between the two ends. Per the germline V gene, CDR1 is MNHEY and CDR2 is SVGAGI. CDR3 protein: CASSYREPSTDTQYF. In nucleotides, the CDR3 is TGTGCCAGCAGTTACCGCGAACCTAGCACAGATACGCAGTATTTT.

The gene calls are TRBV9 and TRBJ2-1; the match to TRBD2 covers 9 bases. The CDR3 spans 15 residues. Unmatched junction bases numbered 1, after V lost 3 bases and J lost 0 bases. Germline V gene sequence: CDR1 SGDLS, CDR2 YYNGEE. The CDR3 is CASSDSGSSYNEQFF. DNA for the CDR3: TGTGCCAGCAGCGATAGCGGGAGCTCCTACAATGAGCAGTTCTTC.

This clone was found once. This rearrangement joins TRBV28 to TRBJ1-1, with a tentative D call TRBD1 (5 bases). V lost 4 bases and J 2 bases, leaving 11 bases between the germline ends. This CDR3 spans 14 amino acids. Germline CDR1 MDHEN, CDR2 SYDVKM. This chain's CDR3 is CASSSPGLNTEAFF. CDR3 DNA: TGTGCCAGCAGTTCTCCGGGACTCAACACTGAAGCTTTCTTT.